A single sample gave rise to the 5 T cell receptor beta chains below, sequenced in a study of circulating and synovial CD4+ cells in juvenile arthritis. Generated by immunoSEQ multiplex PCR, the TCRdb table keeps only in-frame clones and is missing some. This table holds about 16,000 clones, about 90% found once. The sample taken for sequencing was CD4+ T cells from blood. Every receptor here comes from a human donor with juvenile idiopathic arthritis.

This clone was recorded once. The rearrangement links TRBV18 to TRBJ1-3, with a tentative D call TRBD1 (5 bases). The CDR3 is made up of 17 amino acids. Trimming left V 2 bases short and J 4 bases short, with 18 bases between. Germline V gene sequence: CDR1 KGHSH, CDR2 LQKENI. CDR3 region: CASSPLGLEGTGNTIYF. CDR3 nucleotide sequence: TGTGCCAGCTCACCATTGGGGCTGGAGGGAACAGGAAACACCATATATTTT.

CDR3 residues: CASSLFDAGTGELFF. The DNA of the CDR3 is TGTGCCAGCAGCTTGTTCGATGCGGGAACCGGGGAGCTGTTTTTT. The chain combines TRBV5-6 with TRBJ2-2; possible D gene TRBD2, 6 bases. CDR3 length: 15 amino acids. Germline CDR1 is SGHDT and CDR2 is YYEEEE. V was shortened by 1 base and J by 5 bases, with 12 bases between the two germline ends. The full variable domain, its missing parts supplied by reference TRBV5-6 and TRBJ2-2, is DAGVTQSPTHLIKTRGQQVTLRCSPKSGHDTVSWYQQALGQGPQFIFQYYEEEERQRGNFPDRFSGHQFPNYSSELNVNALLLGDSALYLCASSLFDAGTGELFFGEGSRLTVL.

On this clone: At one end the junction does not follow the germline gene, possibly because of a read error. At the DNA level, this CDR3 is encoded by other sequences in the same sample as well. The rearrangement uses TRBV9 and TRBJ1-6; TRBD1 aligns across 9 bases. Per the germline V gene, CDR1 is SGDLS and CDR2 is YYNGEE. The CDR3 consists of 15 residues. CDR3 sequence (DNA): TGTGCCAGCAGCGGAGACAGGGGGGAAAATTCCCCCCTCCACTTT. Its protein is CASSGDRGENSPLHF.

The V gene is TRBV30, the J gene TRBJ1-1; D gene ambiguous. Germline assignment: CDR1 GTSNPN and CDR2 SVGIG (reference sequence). This CDR3 region has 11 residues. Trimming shortened V by 0 bases and J by 7 bases, and 6 bases separated the two germline ends. CDR3 bases: TGTGCCTGGAGTGTTACCTATGAAGCTTTCTTT. Protein: CAWSVTYEAFF.

CDR3 DNA sequence: TGTGCCAGTAGTATCGGCAGGGGTAATGAAAAACTGTTTTTT. This gives the protein CASSIGRGNEKLFF. The chain recombines TRBV19 with TRBJ1-4; D is possibly TRBD1 (6 bases). Trimming took 3 bases from V and 4 from J, leaving 9 bases between them. CDR3 length equals 14 residues. Germline V gene lookup returns CDR1 LNHDA and CDR2 SQIVND (reference sequence).